This is a list of T cell receptor beta chains from one sample in a study of cytomegalovirus exposure and HLA in healthy donors. TCRdb's copy holds only in-frame clones and misses some; the assay was immunoSEQ multiplex PCR. The profile shows fewer than 250,000 clones, over 60% of them singletons. Sequenced input: PBMCs. These receptors were obtained from a man in his forties or fifties in good health and CMV-seronegative. Each CDR3 is given with its conserved first and last residue. Each record gives: D gene, J gene, V gene, clone size, CDR3 protein, CDR3 DNA. A D gene is named only where the DNA matches it firmly. Clone size is not always given. Where it is, it says once, few, many or a class for expanded clones.

d_gene: .
j_gene: TRBJ2-7
v_gene: TRBV27
abundance: .
CDR3aa: CASSLSTGPYEQYF
CDR3nt: TGTGCCAGCAGTTTATCGACAGGCCCCTACGAGCAGTACTTC

d_gene: TRBD2
j_gene: TRBJ2-1
v_gene: TRBV29-1
abundance: .
CDR3aa: CSVTPSGRANEQFF
CDR3nt: TGCAGCGTCACCCCCAGCGGGAGGGCCAATGAGCAGTTCTTC

d_gene: TRBD1
j_gene: TRBJ2-7
v_gene: TRBV25-1
abundance: .
CDR3aa: CASSPRRQGFYEQYF
CDR3nt: TGTGCCAGCAGTCCGCGGAGACAGGGGTTCTACGAGCAGTACTTC

d_gene: .
j_gene: TRBJ2-5
v_gene: TRBV7-2
abundance: .
CDR3aa: CASSSGRGGTQYF
CDR3nt: TGTGCCAGCAGCTCTGGTCGAGGGGGGACCCAGTACTTC

d_gene: .
j_gene: TRBJ2-5
v_gene: TRBV28
abundance: .
CDR3aa: CASSLFGFQETQYF
CDR3nt: TGTGCCAGCAGTTTATTTGGCTTCCAAGAGACCCAGTACTTC

d_gene: TRBD1
j_gene: TRBJ1-2
v_gene: TRBV5-5
abundance: .
CDR3aa: CASSWENRGQGGYTF
CDR3nt: TGTGCCAGCAGCTGGGAGAACAGGGGGCAAGGAGGCTACACCTTC

d_gene: TRBD1
j_gene: TRBJ1-6
v_gene: TRBV9
abundance: .
CDR3aa: CASSGTGTNSPLHF
CDR3nt: TGTGCCAGCAGCGGGACAGGGACAAATTCACCCCTCCACTTT

d_gene: .
j_gene: TRBJ1-4
v_gene: TRBV12-5
abundance: .
CDR3aa: CASGPRGEANEKLFF
CDR3nt: TGTGCTAGTGGTCCCCGGGGGGAGGCTAATGAAAAACTGTTTTTT

d_gene: TRBD1
j_gene: TRBJ2-6
v_gene: TRBV18
abundance: .
CDR3aa: CASSQPGGAVEANVLTF
CDR3nt: TGTGCCAGCTCACAACCAGGGGGCGCGGTGGAGGCCAACGTCCTGACTTTC

d_gene: TRBD2
j_gene: TRBJ2-7
v_gene: TRBV2
abundance: once
CDR3aa: CASSESSGRAHEQYF
CDR3nt: TGTGCCAGCAGTGAATCCAGCGGGAGGGCCCACGAGCAGTACTTC

d_gene: .
j_gene: TRBJ1-6
v_gene: TRBV4-1
abundance: .
CDR3aa: CASSRTAGRDRENSPLHF
CDR3nt: TGCGCCAGCAGCCGGACCGCCGGGCGCGATCGGGAAAATTCACCCCTCCACTTT

d_gene: .
j_gene: TRBJ2-7
v_gene: TRBV21-1
abundance: once
CDR3aa: CASSKVSGTGSYEQYF
CDR3nt: TGTGCCAGCAGCAAAGTTTCCGGGACAGGGTCCTACGAGCAGTACTTC

d_gene: .
j_gene: TRBJ1-5
v_gene: TRBV7-9
abundance: .
CDR3aa: CASSLQNQPQHF
CDR3nt: TGTGCCAGCAGCTTACAAAATCAGCCCCAGCATTTT

d_gene: TRBD2
j_gene: TRBJ2-7
v_gene: TRBV5-1
abundance: .
CDR3aa: CASSLAGGAYEQYF
CDR3nt: TGCGCCAGCAGCTTGGCCGGGGGGGCCTACGAGCAGTACTTC

d_gene: TRBD1
j_gene: TRBJ1-2
v_gene: TRBV5-6
abundance: .
CDR3aa: CASSLADRGHYTF
CDR3nt: TGTGCCAGCAGCTTGGCCGATAGGGGGCACTACACCTTC

d_gene: .
j_gene: TRBJ1-5
v_gene: TRBV2
abundance: .
CDR3aa: CASSARIKQPQHF
CDR3nt: TGTGCCAGCAGTGCGAGGATTAAACAGCCCCAGCATTTT

d_gene: TRBD2
j_gene: TRBJ2-7
v_gene: TRBV5-1
abundance: .
CDR3aa: CASSLRTSGLGSSYEQYF
CDR3nt: TGCGCCAGCAGCTTGCGGACTAGCGGGCTGGGGTCCTCCTACGAGCAGTACTTC

d_gene: .
j_gene: TRBJ2-2
v_gene: TRBV18
abundance: .
CDR3aa: CASSLLSPGTNTGELFF
CDR3nt: TGTGCCAGCTCCCTCCTGTCACCGGGGACGAACACCGGGGAGCTGTTTTTT

d_gene: TRBD2
j_gene: TRBJ2-3
v_gene: TRBV6-4
abundance: large
CDR3aa: CASSETSGGSTDTQYF
CDR3nt: TGTGCCAGCAGTGAGACTAGCGGGGGGAGCACAGATACGCAGTATTTT

d_gene: .
j_gene: TRBJ1-1
v_gene: TRBV7-7
abundance: .
CDR3aa: CASSPLAGKTEAFF
CDR3nt: TGTGCCAGCAGCCCCCTTGCGGGGAAGACTGAAGCTTTCTTT

d_gene: TRBD1
j_gene: TRBJ1-1
v_gene: TRBV30
abundance: .
CDR3aa: CAWSLVTGDTEAFF
CDR3nt: TGTGCCTGGAGCCTGGTGACAGGGGATACTGAAGCTTTCTTT

d_gene: TRBD2
j_gene: TRBJ2-3
v_gene: TRBV2
abundance: .
CDR3aa: CASSLQDGGSSDTQYF
CDR3nt: TGTGCCAGCAGTTTGCAGGACGGGGGGAGTTCAGATACGCAGTATTTT

d_gene: TRBD1
j_gene: TRBJ2-2
v_gene: TRBV5-4
abundance: .
CDR3aa: CASSLPPRQGATGELFF
CDR3nt: TGTGCCAGCAGCTTGCCACCGAGACAGGGGGCGACCGGGGAGCTGTTTTTT

d_gene: TRBD1
j_gene: TRBJ2-1
v_gene: TRBV5-6
abundance: .
CDR3aa: CASSILPGTGNYNEQFF
CDR3nt: TGTGCCAGCAGCATCCTCCCCGGGACAGGGAATTACAATGAGCAGTTCTTC

d_gene: .
j_gene: TRBJ1-4
v_gene: TRBV9
abundance: once
CDR3aa: CASSPTWGEINEKLFF
CDR3nt: TGTGCCAGCAGCCCCACCTGGGGCGAGATAAATGAAAAACTGTTTTTT

d_gene: .
j_gene: TRBJ2-1
v_gene: TRBV7-3
abundance: .
CDR3aa: CASSLERVSYNEQFF
CDR3nt: TGTGCCAGCAGCTTAGAGCGGGTATCCTACAATGAGCAGTTCTTC

d_gene: .
j_gene: TRBJ1-6
v_gene: TRBV7-4
abundance: once
CDR3aa: CASSFYLPPRDSYNSPLHF
CDR3nt: TGTGCCAGCAGCTTTTACCTTCCACCCCGAGACTCCTATAATTCACCCCTCCACTTT

d_gene: TRBD2
j_gene: TRBJ2-4
v_gene: TRBV2
abundance: .
CDR3aa: CASSEASGGAKNIQYF
CDR3nt: TGTGCCAGCAGTGAGGCTAGCGGGGGGGCGAAAAACATTCAGTACTTC

d_gene: .
j_gene: TRBJ1-1
v_gene: TRBV19
abundance: .
CDR3aa: CASTFERESTEAFF
CDR3nt: TGTGCCAGTACATTCGAAAGGGAGAGCACTGAAGCTTTCTTT

d_gene: .
j_gene: TRBJ2-7
v_gene: TRBV4-2
abundance: .
CDR3aa: CASSQNRGGTWEQYF
CDR3nt: TGTGCCAGCAGCCAGAACAGGGGGGGCACGTGGGAGCAGTACTTC

d_gene: .
j_gene: TRBJ1-5
v_gene: TRBV6-5
abundance: .
CDR3aa: CASRDGPGNQPQHF
CDR3nt: TGTGCCAGCCGCGATGGGCCTGGCAATCAGCCCCAGCATTTT

d_gene: .
j_gene: TRBJ1-5
v_gene: TRBV29-1
abundance: .
CDR3aa: CSVVGVGAGNQPQHF
CDR3nt: TGCAGCGTTGTAGGGGTTGGGGCGGGCAATCAGCCCCAGCATTTT

d_gene: TRBD2
j_gene: TRBJ2-5
v_gene: TRBV9
abundance: .
CDR3aa: CASSVGGRAGEETQYF
CDR3nt: TGTGCCAGCAGCGTAGGGGGTCGGGCGGGAGAGGAGACCCAGTACTTC

d_gene: TRBD1
j_gene: TRBJ1-4
v_gene: TRBV28
abundance: .
CDR3aa: CASSLRAGGSEKLFF
CDR3nt: TGTGCCAGCAGTCTCCGGGCAGGGGGTAGTGAAAAACTGTTTTTT

d_gene: .
j_gene: TRBJ1-2
v_gene: TRBV4-1
abundance: .
CDR3aa: CASSQDMAEPSYGYTF
CDR3nt: TGCGCCAGCAGCCAAGATATGGCAGAACCCTCCTATGGCTACACCTTC

d_gene: .
j_gene: TRBJ2-3
v_gene: TRBV4-1
abundance: .
CDR3aa: CASSIQGDTQYF
CDR3nt: TGCGCCAGCAGCATTCAGGGAGATACGCAGTATTTT

d_gene: .
j_gene: TRBJ2-1
v_gene: TRBV5-1
abundance: .
CDR3aa: CASSLGRKGTYQAAEQFF
CDR3nt: TGCGCCAGCAGCTTGGGTCGGAAAGGGACTTACCAGGCGGCCGAGCAGTTCTTC

d_gene: .
j_gene: TRBJ2-7
v_gene: TRBV5-1
abundance: .
CDR3aa: CASSLTPGGYEQYF
CDR3nt: TGCGCCAGCAGCTTGACACCTGGGGGGTACGAGCAGTACTTC

d_gene: TRBD2
j_gene: TRBJ2-5
v_gene: TRBV18
abundance: .
CDR3aa: CASSPGTSGQETQYF
CDR3nt: TGTGCCAGCTCACCCGGGACTAGCGGCCAAGAGACCCAGTACTTC

d_gene: TRBD1
j_gene: TRBJ1-1
v_gene: TRBV19
abundance: .
CDR3aa: CASSIWDSMNTEAFF
CDR3nt: TGTGCCAGTAGTATCTGGGACAGCATGAACACTGAAGCTTTCTTT

d_gene: .
j_gene: TRBJ2-3
v_gene: TRBV27
abundance: .
CDR3aa: CASSFLGITDTQYF
CDR3nt: TGTGCCAGCAGTTTCCTAGGAATAACAGATACGCAGTATTTT

d_gene: .
j_gene: TRBJ1-4
v_gene: TRBV18
abundance: .
CDR3aa: CASSPATGATNEKLFF
CDR3nt: TGTGCCAGCTCACCAGCAACCGGGGCAACTAATGAAAAACTGTTTTTT